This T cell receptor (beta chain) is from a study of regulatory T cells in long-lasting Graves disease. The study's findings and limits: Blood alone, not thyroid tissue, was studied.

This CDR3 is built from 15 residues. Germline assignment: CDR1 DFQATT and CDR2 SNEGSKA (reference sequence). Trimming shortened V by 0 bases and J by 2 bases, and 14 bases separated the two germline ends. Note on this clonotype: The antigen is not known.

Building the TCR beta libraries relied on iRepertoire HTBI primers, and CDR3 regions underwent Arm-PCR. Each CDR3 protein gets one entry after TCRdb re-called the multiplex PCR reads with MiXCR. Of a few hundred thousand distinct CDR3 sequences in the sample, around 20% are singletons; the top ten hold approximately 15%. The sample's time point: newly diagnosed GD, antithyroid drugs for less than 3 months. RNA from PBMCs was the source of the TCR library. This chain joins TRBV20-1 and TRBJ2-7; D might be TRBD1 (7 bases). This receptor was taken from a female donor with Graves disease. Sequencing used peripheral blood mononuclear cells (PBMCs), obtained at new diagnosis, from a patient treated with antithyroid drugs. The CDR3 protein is CSARDGGTAPYEQYF. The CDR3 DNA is TGCAGTGCTAGAGATGGAGGGACAGCGCCCTACGAGCAGTACTTC.